These 24 T cell receptor beta chains originate from one sample sequenced in a study of T cell responses to AZD1222 COVID-19 vaccine. Only in-frame clones appear in the TCRdb table, and some are missing; sequencing was by immunoSEQ multiplex PCR. The table has around 120,000 clones, roughly nine tenths seen once. The specimen comprised peripheral blood, sampled on day 0 of AZD1222 vaccination. Receptor source: an adult in good health.

The chain links TRBV4-2 to TRBJ1-6; no clear D. Germline V lookup: CDR1 LGHNA, CDR2 YNFKEQ. Trimming removed 0 bases at V and 9 bases at J, with 9 bases between. The CDR3 runs to 14 residues. The CDR3, as DNA: TGTGCCAGCAGCCAAGACGGGAGCCGTTCACCCCTCCACTTT. Translating it yields CASSQDGSRSPLHF.

This chain uses TRBV5-5 with TRBJ1-4; no reliable D call. CDR1 is SGHKS and CDR2 is YYEKEE in the germline V gene (reference sequence). Trimming took off 3 bases at V and 0 bases at J, with 12 bases between the two ends. The CDR3 sequence is 16 residues long. The CDR3 DNA sequence: TGTGCCAGCAGCTCTCATACCAGTTCAACTAATGAAAAACTGTTTTTT. Amino acids: CASSSHTSSTNEKLFF.

V usage is TRBV5-1 and J usage is TRBJ2-7; 9 nucleotides align to TRBD1. J was trimmed by 4 bases and V by 5 bases; bases with no gene match: 10. This CDR3 contains 15 residues. Germline assignment: CDR1 SGHRS and CDR2 YFSETQ. For the CDR3, the DNA is TGCGCCAGCAGGCTAACCTGGACAGGGGCGTACGAGCAGTACTTC. Protein product: CASRLTWTGAYEQYF.

V gene TRBV9 combines with J gene TRBJ2-3; 11 bases fit TRBD2. The junction had 2 bases not matched to a gene; V was cut back by 2 bases and J by 3 bases. Per the germline V gene, CDR1 is SGDLS and CDR2 is YYNGEE. The CDR3 is 15 amino acids. CDR3 sequence: CASSVSGRVTDTQYF. The CDR3 DNA follows: TGTGCCAGCAGCGTTAGCGGGAGGGTTACAGATACGCAGTATTTT.

This clone was counted only a few times. The chain uses TRBV2 and TRBJ1-3, with D possibly being TRBD1 (5 bases). The CDR3 totals 17 residues. Trimming pared 4 bases from V and 0 bases from J, leaving 16 bases between. Germline V gene lookup returns CDR1 SNHLY and CDR2 FYNNEI. Written as DNA, the CDR3 is TGTGCCAGCAGTGCGGGGGACCCAGTATTCTCTGGAAACACCATATATTTT. This codes for CASSAGDPVFSGNTIYF.

The chain joins TRBV4-3 to TRBJ2-1; 7 bases match TRBD2. This CDR3 is built from 16 residues. The V and J ends lost 5 bases and 2 bases, in that order; junction bases with no gene match: 9. Germline CDR1 is LGHNA and CDR2 is YSLEER. CDR3 bases: TGCGCCAGCAGCAGACAAGCGGGACTTACCTACAATGAGCAGTTCTTC. Encoded protein: CASSRQAGLTYNEQFF.

The sample holds one count of this clone. V usage is TRBV19 and J usage is TRBJ2-3; D unresolved. The germline V and J ends were trimmed by 3 bases and 0 bases, with 10 bases remaining between them. This CDR3 contains 15 residues. Germline CDR1 is LNHDA and CDR2 is SQIVND (reference sequence). The CDR3, as DNA: TGTGCCAGTAGTATCTGGGTTCTGAGCACAGATACGCAGTATTTT. As protein: CASSIWVLSTDTQYF.

This chain connects TRBV21-1 to TRBJ2-7. TRBV21-1 is an annotated pseudogene. This CDR3 spans 16 amino acids. The CDR3 DNA is TGTGCCAGCAGCGGATCCCGAAAGCCGCAACACGAGAAGCAGTACTTC. Residues: CASSGSRKPQHEKQYF.

The rearrangement uses TRBV5-1 and TRBJ1-2; perhaps TRBD1 as D (5 bases). There are 17 residues in the CDR3. The germline V gene encodes CDR1 SGHRS and CDR2 YFSETQ. V was cut by 0 bases and J by 5 bases, with 20 bases left in between. Here the CDR3 DNA reads TGCGCCAGCAGCTTGGGCCAGGGTGTCGGAGCTTTATATGGCTACACCTTC. Translated, it gives CASSLGQGVGALYGYTF.

In its sample, this clone was seen once. V gene TRBV6-5 combines with J gene TRBJ2-3; perhaps TRBD2 as D (5 bases). CDR3 length equals 14 residues. CDR1 is MNHEY and CDR2 is SVGAGI in the germline V gene. V shed 6 bases and J shed 1 base, with 11 bases lying between them. The CDR3 sequence is CASRFQAGTDTQYF. In DNA, the CDR3 is TGTGCCAGCAGGTTCCAAGCGGGCACAGATACGCAGTATTTT.

The V call is TRBV7-2, the J call TRBJ2-1, with 9 positions matching TRBD1. In germline, CDR1 is SGHTA, CDR2 FQGNSA. This CDR3 comprises 14 residues. V was clipped by 5 bases and J by 8 bases; unmatched bases: 7. CDR3 nucleotides: TGTGCCAGCAGCCTAGGGACAGGGTGGGATGAGCAGTTCTTC. This encodes CASSLGTGWDEQFF. Variable domain in full (rest from reference TRBV7-2 and TRBJ2-1): GAGVSQSPSNKVTEKGKDVELRCDPISGHTALYWYRQSLGQGLEFLIYFQGNSAPDKSGLPSDRFSAERTGGSVSTLTIQRTQQEDSAVYLCASSLGTGWDEQFFGPGTRLTVL.

The J gene is TRBJ1-4, the V gene TRBV7-6; maybe TRBD1 (6 bases). The CDR3 spans 15 residues. The germline V gene has CDR1 SGHVS and CDR2 FNYEAQ. Trimming shortened V by 0 bases and J by 7 bases, and 12 bases separated the two germline ends. In DNA form, the CDR3 reads TGTGCCAGCAGCTTAGCGGGGGCGCAAGGTGAAAAACTGTTTTTT. Translating it yields CASSLAGAQGEKLFF.

The V call is TRBV5-6, the J call TRBJ1-2; D gene uncertain. Deletions cut 4 bases from V and 4 bases from J, with 14 bases between. The germline gives CDR1 SGHDT, CDR2 YYEEEE. The CDR3 contains 14 residues. The DNA of the CDR3 is TGTGCCAGCAGCCCTGAGGGCGGCCCCTATGGCTACACCTTC. Translated: CASSPEGGPYGYTF.

This sequence joins TRBV30 and TRBJ1-1, with D tentatively TRBD1 (5 bases). Per the germline V gene, CDR1 is GTSNPN and CDR2 is SVGIG (reference sequence). Deletions cut 3 bases from V and 1 base from J, with 12 bases between. The CDR3 has 14 residues. This CDR3 reads CAWSRRGWNTEAFF. The CDR3 DNA reads TGTGCCTGGAGCCGGCGGGGGTGGAACACTGAAGCTTTCTTT.

This clone was seen once. CDR3 bases: TGTGCCAGCAGCCCCGGGACGTATAATTCACCCCTCCACTTT. Its translation: CASSPGTYNSPLHF. The rearrangement joins TRBV5-4 to TRBJ1-6; D possibly corresponds to TRBD1 (5 bases). CDR3 length: 14 residues. Trimming took off 4 bases at V and 4 bases at J, with 9 bases between the two ends. Germline assignment: CDR1 SGHNT and CDR2 YYREEE (reference sequence).

The V call is TRBV5-4, the J call TRBJ2-7, with a possible D match to TRBD2 (5 bases). Trimming cost V 8 bases and J 7 bases, with 25 bases left between them. Germline assignment: CDR1 SGHNT and CDR2 YYREEE (reference sequence). The CDR3 spans 15 residues. Written as DNA, the CDR3 is TGTGCCAGGCCTACTAGTCCCTCTCTTCCTGGAGAGCAGTACTTC. This gives the protein CARPTSPSLPGEQYF.

The chain links TRBV5-1 to TRBJ2-7, with TRBD1 as a possible D gene (6 bases). In germline, CDR1 is SGHRS, CDR2 YFSETQ. The CDR3 totals 15 residues. Trimming removed 2 bases at V and 9 bases at J, with 21 bases between. The CDR3 spells CASSLSQDSGTRQYF. As DNA, the CDR3 is TGCGCCAGCAGCTTATCGCAGGACAGCGGAACACGGCAGTACTTC.

This clone appeared a single time. This rearrangement joins TRBV5-4 to TRBJ1-2; weak D call: TRBD1 (5 bases). Trimming stripped 3 bases from V and 8 bases from J, with 23 bases between. The CDR3 loop spans 16 amino acids. Germline CDR1 and CDR2: SGHNT and YYREEE (reference sequence). The CDR3 region has the DNA TGTGCCAGCAGCTCGCCCCGGGACGAAAGGACGGGGGGCTACACCTTC. Its translation is CASSSPRDERTGGYTF.

This sequence joins TRBV3-1 (or the pseudogene TRBV3-2) and TRBJ2-1, with TRBD2 identical over 8 bases. CDR3 length: 15 amino acids. Trimming at V came to 6 bases and at J to 2 bases, leaving 6 bases not matched to a gene. Germline-derived CDR1 and CDR2 are LGHDT and YNNKEL (reference sequence). The CDR3 loop reads CASSRGGLTYNEQFF. For the CDR3, the DNA is TGTGCCAGCAGTCGGGGGGGTTTAACCTACAATGAGCAGTTCTTC.

CDR3 sequence reads: CASSFGPSGSPDTQYF. The DNA of the CDR3 is TGTGCCAGCAGCTTTGGGCCTAGCGGGAGCCCAGATACGCAGTATTTT. V gene TRBV5-4 combines with J gene TRBJ2-3; 10 bases align to TRBD2. Trimming at V came to 2 bases and at J to 4 bases, leaving 7 bases not matched to a gene. Germline values: CDR1 SGHNT, CDR2 YYREEE (reference sequence). The CDR3 is 16 residues long.

The gene calls are TRBV29-1 and TRBJ2-2, with D possibly being TRBD1 (5 bases). Germline assignment: CDR1 SQVTM and CDR2 ANQGSEA. Trimming removed 7 bases from V and 4 bases from J, with 10 bases in between. The CDR3 sequence is 12 residues long. The CDR3 region is CSGGGATGELFF. CDR3 bases: TGCAGCGGGGGCGGTGCCACCGGGGAGCTGTTTTTT.

The gene calls are TRBV30 and TRBJ2-3; the match to TRBD2 covers 11 bases. Germline trimming cut 1 base from V and 5 bases from J; bases unmatched to any gene: 8. Germline values: CDR1 GTSNPN, CDR2 SVGIG (reference sequence). This CDR3 has 16 residues. CDR3 amino acids: CAWSGGSGRAGDTQYF. In DNA form, the CDR3 reads TGTGCCTGGAGTGGAGGTAGCGGGAGGGCCGGAGATACGCAGTATTTT.

The chain carries TRBV6-5 and TRBJ2-7; 9 nucleotides line up with TRBD1. V was clipped by 10 bases and J by 5 bases; unmatched bases: 9. Germline CDR1 is MNHEY and CDR2 is SVGAGI. There are 13 residues in the CDR3. CDR3 region: CATSGTGYHEQYF. For the CDR3, the DNA is TGTGCCACCTCCGGGACAGGGTACCACGAGCAGTACTTC.

The chain links TRBV6-4 to TRBJ2-1, with 7 nucleotides matching TRBD2. Trimming cost V 4 bases and J 3 bases; bases outside gene matches: 3. From germline, CDR1 is MRHNA and CDR2 SNTAGT. There are 14 residues in the CDR3. The CDR3 DNA follows: TGTGCCAGCAGTGTCCGGGAGGACTACAATGAGCAGTTCTTC. It codes for CASSVREDYNEQFF.